This entry lists 27 T cell receptor beta chains sequenced from one sample in a study of T cell repertoires in cytomegalovirus infection. TCRdb called the reads again in MiXCR, with one record for every CDR3 protein. The table records some 590,000 distinct CDR3 sequences, about 40% of them present only once. These receptors lack a known antigen. Sequencing used cultured PBMCs, obtained from culture after CMV antigen stimulation. The receptors here all came from a human donor in good health (CMV status not recorded). Some clones in this sample may be carry-over from other donors' samples.

The chain joins TRBV12-3 or TRBV12-4 to TRBJ1-2; D uncertain. The CDR3 extends over 12 amino acids. V lost 6 bases and J 5 bases, leaving 10 bases between the germline ends. Here the CDR3 reads CASSLFLYGYTF. CDR3 in DNA: TGTGCCAGCAGCCTCTTTCTATATGGCTACACCTTC.

This clonotype was recorded a few times. This chain uses TRBV6-1 with TRBJ1-6, with a possible D match to TRBD1 (6 bases). Trimming took 4 bases from V and 0 from J, leaving 16 bases between them. Germline CDR1 reads MNHNS; CDR2 reads SASEGT. CDR3 length equals 18 residues. In DNA, the CDR3 is TGTGCCAGCAGTGCTAGCCGGGACACCCGCTCCTATAATTCACCCCTCCACTTT. Translation: CASSASRDTRSYNSPLHF.

This clonotype has just a few counts. V is TRBV4-2 and J is TRBJ2-1; TRBD2 agrees at 14 bases. CDR3 length equals 16 residues. Germline V gene data show CDR1 as LGHNA and CDR2 as YNFKEQ. Trimming cost V 4 bases and J 8 bases; bases outside gene matches: 7. This CDR3 is CASSPSTSGGVDEQFF. CDR3 nucleotide sequence: TGTGCCAGCAGCCCCTCGACTAGCGGGGGGGTGGATGAGCAGTTCTTC.

This clonotype was observed once. The chain couples TRBV5-6 to TRBJ1-2, with 7 bases lining up with TRBD1. This CDR3 spans 18 amino acids. V shed 2 bases and J 9 bases; nucleotides not matched to a gene: 22. Germline V gives CDR1 SGHDT, CDR2 YYEEEE. CDR3 coding DNA: TGTGCCAGCAGCTTCCTGTCCGCCCCGGGACAGTTTTCATGGCGCTACACCTTC. Protein sequence: CASSFLSAPGQFSWRYTF.

This clonotype was seen only a few times. The gene calls are TRBV28 and TRBJ1-1; D is undetermined. The V end lost 5 bases, the J end lost 0 bases, and 13 bases lay between the germline ends. Per germline, CDR1 MDHEN and CDR2 SYDVKM. The CDR3 runs 15 residues. The CDR3 DNA is TGTGCCAGCAGTCCGCCGGGAATCATGAACACTGAAGCTTTCTTT. It specifies CASSPPGIMNTEAFF.

There are many counts of this clonotype. The chain employs TRBV7-2 and TRBJ2-1; D remains ambiguous. CDR3 size: 14 residues. V dropped 3 bases and J dropped 2 bases, with 8 bases sitting between them. Germline V gene sequence: CDR1 SGHTA, CDR2 FQGNSA. CDR3 region: CASSLLAAYNEQFF. The CDR3, as DNA: TGTGCCAGCAGCTTGTTGGCGGCCTACAATGAGCAGTTCTTC.

The sample holds a few counts of this clonotype. This chain uses TRBV6-5 with TRBJ2-7; 11 nucleotides agree with TRBD2. Looked up from germline, CDR1 is MNHEY and CDR2 is SVGAGI. V shed 4 bases, J shed 2 bases, and the junction held 4 bases outside the gene matches. The CDR3 is made up of 15 amino acids. CDR3 sequence reads: CASSSISGRAYEQYF. CDR3 coding DNA: TGTGCCAGCAGTTCGATTAGCGGGAGGGCCTACGAGCAGTACTTC.

This clonotype was seen only a few times. The chain couples TRBV28 to TRBJ1-6; D is possibly TRBD1 (5 bases). The CDR3 totals 14 residues. The ends were cut back, 8 bases at V and 7 bases at J, with 15 bases in the middle. Germline loops: CDR1 MDHEN, CDR2 SYDVKM. The DNA of the CDR3 is TGTGCCAGCTTAAGCGGGGCCAACAATTCACCCCTCCACTTT. This sequence encodes CASLSGANNSPLHF.

The genes are TRBV6-6 and TRBJ1-2, with D unclear. This CDR3 is built from 18 residues. The V end was cut by 10 bases, the J end by 8 bases, with 35 bases between. Germline CDR1 and CDR2: MNHNY and SVGAGI (reference sequence). CDR3 in amino acids: CAILSRSPGEGDLWGYTF. CDR3 coding DNA: TGTGCCATCCTCTCTCGCTCTCCGGGAGAGGGAGACCTATGGGGCTACACCTTC.

The chain links TRBV27 to TRBJ1-2; no clear D. Germline assignment: CDR1 MNHEY and CDR2 SMNVEV (reference sequence). The CDR3 extends over 10 amino acids. Deletions cut 6 bases from V and 14 bases from J, with 13 bases between. The chain's CDR3 is CASSPRNTTF. CDR3 nucleotides: TGTGCCAGCAGCCCCCGAAATACTACCTTC.

There are a few counts of this clonotype. The CDR3 DNA reads as TGTGCCAGTAGTTTCGACCGTAACACCGGGGAGCTGTTTTTT. Its translation: CASSFDRNTGELFF. The chain carries TRBV19 and TRBJ2-2; D is unresolved. This CDR3 contains 14 residues. The germline gives CDR1 LNHDA, CDR2 SQIVND (reference sequence). V lost 5 bases to trimming and J lost 2 bases, with 9 bases between them.

This rearrangement joins TRBV7-6 to TRBJ2-7; 8 positions agree with TRBD2. From germline, CDR1 is SGHVS and CDR2 FNYEAQ. V gave up 2 bases and J gave up 3 bases; unmatched junction bases: 12. The CDR3 is 17 amino acids. The DNA of the CDR3 is TGTGCCAGCAGCTTATCCCCTCATAGCGGGGAGAACTACGAGCAGTACTTC. This codes for CASSLSPHSGENYEQYF.

This clonotype has more than one count but fewer than ten. The chain's CDR3 is CASSLRGQGTYNEQFF. CDR3 coding DNA: TGTGCCAGCAGCTTACGGGGACAGGGGACCTACAATGAGCAGTTCTTC. This chain connects TRBV11-3 to TRBJ2-1, with 10 bases matching TRBD1. Germline V CDR1 and CDR2: SGHNT, YENEEA. V lost 2 bases, J lost 2 bases, and 3 bases stayed unmatched. The CDR3 contains 16 residues.

CDR3 bases: TGCGCCAGCAGCTTCGGGACCCCCGGGGGCGAGCAGTACTTC. Protein product: CASSFGTPGGEQYF. The gene calls are TRBV5-1 and TRBJ2-7; D might be TRBD2 (6 bases). Trimming cost V 2 bases and J 6 bases, with 15 bases left between them. There are 14 residues in the CDR3. Germline V gives CDR1 SGHRS, CDR2 YFSETQ.

This clonotype was seen only a few times. The gene calls are TRBV12-3 or TRBV12-4 and TRBJ2-4; a weak D match, TRBD1 (5 bases). This CDR3 is 14 amino acids long. V gave up 3 bases and J gave up 7 bases, with 13 bases separating them. Written as DNA, the CDR3 is TGTGCCAGCAGTTTGGGCCAGGGTTATAACATTCAGTACTTC. It translates to CASSLGQGYNIQYF.

At least ten counts were recorded for this clonotype. The chain uses TRBV7-2 and TRBJ2-7; D gene ambiguous. Between the trimmed V and J ends, which lost 0 bases and 5 bases, there was a span of 2 bases. Germline V gene sequence: CDR1 SGHTA, CDR2 FQGNSA. CDR3 length equals 11 residues. As DNA, the CDR3 is TGTGCCAGCAGCTTAGCGCACGAGCAGTACTTC. Its protein product is CASSLAHEQYF.

The chain uses TRBV5-3 and TRBJ2-5; 7 bases are a match to TRBD1. TRBV5-3 is placed among ORFs of uncertain function. The CDR3 length is 17 residues. V lost 8 bases and J lost 2; bases outside the gene matches: 18. CDR3 protein: CASSLHPGQIFQETQYF. DNA of the CDR3: TGTGCCAGCAGCCTACACCCGGGACAGATATTTCAAGAGACCCAGTACTTC.

This clonotype was picked up a small number of times. The chain recombines TRBV27 with TRBJ2-7; D gene unclear. The germline CDR1 and CDR2 sequences are MNHEY and SMNVEV (reference sequence). This CDR3 contains 14 residues. V shed 5 bases and J shed 3 bases, with 14 bases lying between them. The DNA for the CDR3 is TGTGCCAGCAGTCCCAACGGACCCTACTACGAGCAGTACTTC. Amino acids: CASSPNGPYYEQYF.

The rearrangement uses TRBV20-1 and TRBJ2-7; TRBD2 agrees at 12 bases. This CDR3 is built from 14 residues. J lost 3 bases, V lost 5 bases, and 5 bases had no gene match. Germline CDR1 is DFQATT and CDR2 is SNEGSKA (reference sequence). CDR3 protein: CSASGTSGFYEQYF. The CDR3 DNA reads as TGCAGTGCTTCCGGGACTAGCGGGTTCTACGAGCAGTACTTC.

The V call is TRBV20-1, the J call TRBJ2-1; 13 positions agree with TRBD2. Trimming at V came to 3 bases and at J to 0 bases, leaving 5 bases not matched to a gene. The CDR3 loop spans 17 amino acids. CDR1 and CDR2 from the germline V gene are DFQATT and SNEGSKA (reference sequence). CDR3 region: CSASRLAGGFSYNEQFF. The CDR3 coding sequence is TGCAGTGCTAGTCGACTAGCGGGAGGTTTCTCCTACAATGAGCAGTTCTTC.

This clonotype was recorded a few times. This rearrangement joins TRBV7-2 to TRBJ1-2; D perhaps matches TRBD1 (5 bases). Germline V gene sequence: CDR1 SGHTA, CDR2 FQGNSA. This CDR3 contains 14 residues. V lost 2 bases and J lost 7, with 14 bases in between. CDR3 bases: TGTGCCAGCAGCTTAAAGGCTCAGGGCCTTGGCTACACCTTC. Translating gives CASSLKAQGLGYTF.

The V gene is TRBV4-3, the J gene TRBJ2-7, with 7 bases aligning to TRBD2. CDR1 is LGHNA, CDR2 YSLEER, per germline. Trimming removed 0 bases from V and 2 bases from J; junction bases left unmatched: 7. The length of the CDR3 is 16 residues. CDR3 sequence: CASSQDGSGGPYEQYF. DNA of the CDR3: TGCGCCAGCAGCCAAGATGGCTCGGGGGGACCCTACGAGCAGTACTTC.

The chain links TRBV2 to TRBJ2-1, with 14 positions matching TRBD2. The CDR3 is 14 residues long. V lost 8 bases to trimming and J lost 6 bases; unmatched junction nucleotides: 3. Per germline, CDR1 SNHLY and CDR2 FYNNEI. In nucleotides, the CDR3 is TGTGCCAGCCTCGGACTAGCGGGAGGCAATGAGCAGTTCTTC. This gives the protein CASLGLAGGNEQFF. Filled out from reference TRBV2 and TRBJ2-1, the complete variable domain reads EPEVTQTPSHQVTQMGQEVILRCVPISNHLYFYWYRQILGQKVEFLVSFYNNEISEKSEIFDDQFSVERPDGSNFTLKIRSTKLEDSAMYFCASLGLAGGNEQFFGPGTRLTVL.

The V and J genes are TRBV27 and TRBJ2-1; D is tentatively TRBD1 or TRBD2 (5 bases each). Germline-derived CDR1 and CDR2 are MNHEY and SMNVEV (reference sequence). With 5 bases removed from V and 0 bases from J, the gap between germline ends came to 11 bases. The length of the CDR3 is 15 residues. The CDR3 DNA is TGTGCCAGCAGTCCGAGGGGTGGCTCCTACAATGAGCAGTTCTTC. Translating gives CASSPRGGSYNEQFF.

This clonotype was seen ten or more times. The chain has TRBV7-2 and TRBJ2-1; D remains unclear. Germline lookup yields CDR1 SGHTA and CDR2 FQGNSA. The CDR3 extends over 13 amino acids. The germline V and J ends were trimmed by 2 bases and 2 bases, with 4 bases remaining between them. CDR3 residues: CASSLLTYNEQFF. The CDR3 nucleotides are TGTGCCAGCAGCTTATTGACCTACAATGAGCAGTTCTTC. Filled out from reference TRBV7-2 and TRBJ2-1, the complete variable domain reads GAGVSQSPSNKVTEKGKDVELRCDPISGHTALYWYRQSLGQGLEFLIYFQGNSAPDKSGLPSDRFSAERTGGSVSTLTIQRTQQEDSAVYLCASSLLTYNEQFFGPGTRLTVL.

V gene TRBV7-9 combines with J gene TRBJ2-1, with a tentative D call TRBD1 (5 bases). Germline V gene sequence: CDR1 SEHNR, CDR2 FQNEAQ (reference sequence). The CDR3 consists of 16 residues. V lost 2 bases and J lost 0, with 11 bases in between. The CDR3: CASSLWGDGSYNEQFF. CDR3 sequence (DNA): TGTGCCAGCAGCTTATGGGGCGACGGCTCCTACAATGAGCAGTTCTTC.

The CDR3, as DNA: TGTGCCAGCAGCGTAGGGCCAGAGAGCACAGATACGCAGTATTTT. This codes for CASSVGPESTDTQYF. The V call is TRBV9, the J call TRBJ2-3, with D unresolved. The germline CDR1 and CDR2 sequences are SGDLS and YYNGEE. This CDR3 is 15 amino acids long. V was shortened by 0 bases and J by 0 bases, with 8 bases between the two germline ends.